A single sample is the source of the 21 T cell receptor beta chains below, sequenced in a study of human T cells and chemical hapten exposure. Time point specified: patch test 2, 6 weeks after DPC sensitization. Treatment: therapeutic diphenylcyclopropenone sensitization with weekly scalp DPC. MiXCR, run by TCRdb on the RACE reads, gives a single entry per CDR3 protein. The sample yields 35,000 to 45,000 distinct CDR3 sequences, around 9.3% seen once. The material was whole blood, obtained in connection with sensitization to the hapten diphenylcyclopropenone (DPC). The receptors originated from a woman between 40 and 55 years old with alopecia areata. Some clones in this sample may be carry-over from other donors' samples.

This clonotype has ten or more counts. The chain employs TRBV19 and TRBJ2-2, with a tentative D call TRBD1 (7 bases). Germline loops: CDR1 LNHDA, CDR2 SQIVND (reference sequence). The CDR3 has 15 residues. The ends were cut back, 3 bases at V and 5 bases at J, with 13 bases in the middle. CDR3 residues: CASSIQGGSTGELFF. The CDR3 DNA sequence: TGTGCCAGTAGTATCCAGGGGGGAAGTACCGGGGAGCTGTTTTTT. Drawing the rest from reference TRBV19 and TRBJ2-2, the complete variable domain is DGGITQSPKYLFRKEGQNVTLSCEQNLNHDAMYWYRQDPGQGLRLIYYSQIVNDFQKGDIAEGYSVSREKKESFPLTVTSAQKNPTAFYLCASSIQGGSTGELFFGEGSRLTVL.

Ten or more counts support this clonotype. CDR3 bases: TGTGCCAGCAGCCCTGGGGGACAGGGGGCGGGCTACACCTTC. Translating gives CASSPGGQGAGYTF. This chain connects TRBV7-2 to TRBJ1-2; 12 nucleotides agree with TRBD1. Looked up from germline, CDR1 is SGHTA and CDR2 is FQGNSA. The V and J ends lost 5 bases and 8 bases, in that order; junction bases with no gene match: 6. The CDR3 consists of 14 residues.

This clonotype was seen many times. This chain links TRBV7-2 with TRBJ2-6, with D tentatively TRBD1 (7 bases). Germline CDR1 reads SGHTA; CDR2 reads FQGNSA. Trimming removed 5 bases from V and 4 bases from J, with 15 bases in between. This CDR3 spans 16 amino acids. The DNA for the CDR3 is TGTGCCAGCAGCCAGCAGGGGGGCCCGGGGGCCAACGTCCTGACTTTC. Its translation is CASSQQGGPGANVLTF.

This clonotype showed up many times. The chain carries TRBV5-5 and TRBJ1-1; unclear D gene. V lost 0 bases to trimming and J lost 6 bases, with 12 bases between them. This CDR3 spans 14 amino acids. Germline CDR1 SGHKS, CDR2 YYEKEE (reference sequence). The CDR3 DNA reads TGTGCCAGCAGCTTGGTGGGTAATTCGGCTGAAGCTTTCTTT. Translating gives CASSLVGNSAEAFF.

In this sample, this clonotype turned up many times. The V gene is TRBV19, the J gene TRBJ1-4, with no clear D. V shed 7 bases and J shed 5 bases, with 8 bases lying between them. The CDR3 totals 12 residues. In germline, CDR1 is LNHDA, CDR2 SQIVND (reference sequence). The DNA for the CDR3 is TGTGCCAGTACCCGGCGGAATGAAAAACTGTTTTTT. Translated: CASTRRNEKLFF.

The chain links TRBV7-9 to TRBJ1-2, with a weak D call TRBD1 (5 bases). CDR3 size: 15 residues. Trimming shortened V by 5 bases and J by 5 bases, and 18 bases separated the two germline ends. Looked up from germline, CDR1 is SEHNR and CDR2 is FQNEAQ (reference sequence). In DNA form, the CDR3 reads TGTGCCAGCAGCCGGGACGTCAAGCCCGCTTATGGCTACACCTTC. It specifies CASSRDVKPAYGYTF.

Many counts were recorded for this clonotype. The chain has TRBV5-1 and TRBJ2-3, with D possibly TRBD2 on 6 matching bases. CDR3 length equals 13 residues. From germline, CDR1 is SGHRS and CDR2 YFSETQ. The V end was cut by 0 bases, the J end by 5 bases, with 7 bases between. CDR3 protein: CASSLGEEDTQYF. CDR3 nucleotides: TGCGCCAGCAGCTTGGGGGAGGAAGATACGCAGTATTTT.

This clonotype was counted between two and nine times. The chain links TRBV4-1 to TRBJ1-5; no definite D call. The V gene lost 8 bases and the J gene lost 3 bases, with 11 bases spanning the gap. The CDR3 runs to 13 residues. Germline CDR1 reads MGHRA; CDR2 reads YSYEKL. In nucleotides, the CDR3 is TGCGCCAGCGGACCGGTACCCAATCAGCCCCAGCATTTT. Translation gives CASGPVPNQPQHF.

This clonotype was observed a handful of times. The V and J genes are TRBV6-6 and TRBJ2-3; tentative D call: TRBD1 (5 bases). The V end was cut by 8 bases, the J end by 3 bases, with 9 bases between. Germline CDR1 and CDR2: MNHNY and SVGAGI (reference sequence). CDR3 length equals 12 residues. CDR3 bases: TGTGCCAGCTATAAGGGGACAGATACGCAGTATTTT. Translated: CASYKGTDTQYF.

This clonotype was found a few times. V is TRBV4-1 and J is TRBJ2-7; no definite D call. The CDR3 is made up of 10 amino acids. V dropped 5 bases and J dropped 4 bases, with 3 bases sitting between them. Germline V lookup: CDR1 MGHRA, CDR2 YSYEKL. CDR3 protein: CASSLYEQYF. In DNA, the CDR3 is TGCGCCAGCAGCTTATACGAGCAGTACTTC.

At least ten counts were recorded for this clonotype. CDR3 loop: CASSLRIGETSTDTQYF. Here the CDR3 DNA reads TGCGCCAGCAGCTTGCGGATTGGGGAAACTAGCACAGATACGCAGTATTTT. This sequence joins TRBV5-1 and TRBJ2-3; D remains unclear. There are 17 residues in the CDR3. The V end was cut by 1 base, the J end by 0 bases, with 15 bases between. The germline gives CDR1 SGHRS, CDR2 YFSETQ.

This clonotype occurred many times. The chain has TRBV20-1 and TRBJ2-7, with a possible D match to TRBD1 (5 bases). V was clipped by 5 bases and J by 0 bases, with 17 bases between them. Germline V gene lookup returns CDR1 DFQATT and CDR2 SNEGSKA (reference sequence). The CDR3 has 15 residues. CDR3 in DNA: TGCAGTGCTTCCCAGACAGCTTTATTCTCCTACGAGCAGTACTTC. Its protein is CSASQTALFSYEQYF.

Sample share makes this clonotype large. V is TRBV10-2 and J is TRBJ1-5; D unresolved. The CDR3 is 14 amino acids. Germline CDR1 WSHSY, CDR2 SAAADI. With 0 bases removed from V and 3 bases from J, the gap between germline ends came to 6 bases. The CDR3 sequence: CASSESGLNQPQHF. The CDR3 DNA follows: TGCGCCAGCAGTGAGTCAGGGCTCAATCAGCCCCAGCATTTT.

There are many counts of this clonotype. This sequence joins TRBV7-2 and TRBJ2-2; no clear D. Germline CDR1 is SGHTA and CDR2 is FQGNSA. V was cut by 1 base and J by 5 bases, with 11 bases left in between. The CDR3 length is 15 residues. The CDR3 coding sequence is TGTGCCAGCAGCTTAGGCAAGATAGTAACCGGGGAGCTGTTTTTT. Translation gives CASSLGKIVTGELFF.

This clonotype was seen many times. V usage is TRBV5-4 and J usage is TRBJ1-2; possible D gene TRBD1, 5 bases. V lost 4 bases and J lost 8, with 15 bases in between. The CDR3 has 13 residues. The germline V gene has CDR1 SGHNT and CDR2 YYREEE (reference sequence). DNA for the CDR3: TGTGCCAGCAGCCGGACGGGGCCGGGAGGCTACACCTTC. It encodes CASSRTGPGGYTF.

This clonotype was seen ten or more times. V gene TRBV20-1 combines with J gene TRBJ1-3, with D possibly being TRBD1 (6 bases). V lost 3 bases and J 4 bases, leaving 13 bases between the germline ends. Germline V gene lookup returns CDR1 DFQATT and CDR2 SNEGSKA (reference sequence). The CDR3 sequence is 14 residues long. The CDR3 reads CSASGGAEGNTIYF. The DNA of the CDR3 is TGCAGTGCTAGTGGGGGGGCCGAAGGAAACACCATATATTTT.

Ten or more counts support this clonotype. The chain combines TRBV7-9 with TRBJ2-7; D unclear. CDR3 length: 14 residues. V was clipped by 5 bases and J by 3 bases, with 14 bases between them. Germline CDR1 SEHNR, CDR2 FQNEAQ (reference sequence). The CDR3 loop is CASSPHLSGYEQYF. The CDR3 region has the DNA TGTGCCAGCAGCCCACATCTGTCAGGCTACGAGCAGTACTTC.

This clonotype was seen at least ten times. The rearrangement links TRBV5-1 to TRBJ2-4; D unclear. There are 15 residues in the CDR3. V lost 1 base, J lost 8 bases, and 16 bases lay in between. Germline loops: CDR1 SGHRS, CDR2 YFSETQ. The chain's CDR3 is CASSLHTDNVDIQYF. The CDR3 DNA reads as TGCGCCAGCAGCTTGCACACAGACAATGTGGACATTCAGTACTTC.

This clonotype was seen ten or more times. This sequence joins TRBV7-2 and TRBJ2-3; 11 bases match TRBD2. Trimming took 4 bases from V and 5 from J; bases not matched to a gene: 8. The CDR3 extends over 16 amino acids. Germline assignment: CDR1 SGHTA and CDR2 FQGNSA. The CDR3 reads CASSSLSGGAGDTQYF. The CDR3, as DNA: TGTGCCAGCAGCTCCCTTAGCGGGGGGGCCGGAGATACGCAGTATTTT.

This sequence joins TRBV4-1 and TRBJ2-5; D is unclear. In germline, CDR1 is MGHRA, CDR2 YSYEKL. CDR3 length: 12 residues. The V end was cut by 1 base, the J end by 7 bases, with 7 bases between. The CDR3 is CASSQVGMTQYF. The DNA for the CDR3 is TGCGCCAGCAGCCAAGTGGGGATGACCCAGTACTTC.

The chain's CDR3 is CASSFEGYGYTF. CDR3 in DNA: TGTGCCAGCAGTTTTGAGGGGTATGGCTACACCTTC. This chain connects TRBV28 to TRBJ1-2; maybe TRBD1 (5 bases). V lost 3 bases, J lost 5 bases, and 7 bases lay in between. Germline V gives CDR1 MDHEN, CDR2 SYDVKM. CDR3 length equals 12 residues.